Below are 7 T cell receptor beta chains sequenced from a single sample in a study of CD4 T cells in relation to SARS-CoV-2 and coronaviruses (dated by TCRdb to about 2021). Library method: the immunoSEQ multiplex PCR assay. TCRdb provides this immuneACCESS table in a form limited to in-frame rearrangements. Some clones are lacking; in checked studies, under half of them reflect an unresolved V gene, and why the rest are absent is not known. The sample table holds 35,000 to 40,000 clones, of which over 75% were seen once. The leading ten clones occupy less than 10% of the sample. The material sequenced was memory CD4+ T cells from PBMCs. This sample's cell subset or site label indicates: memory (non-naive) CD4+ T cells. The source is an adult with COVID-19.

The genes are TRBV11-3 and TRBJ1-1; D remains unclear. This CDR3 region has 16 residues. In germline, CDR1 is SGHNT, CDR2 YENEEA. Trimming left V 7 bases short and J 2 bases short, with 20 bases between. In nucleotides, the CDR3 is TGTGCCAGCAACCGGGCAGCAATCCCTTCCAACACTGAAGCTTTCTTT. Translation gives CASNRAAIPSNTEAFF.

The chain employs TRBV9 and TRBJ2-7, with 8 nucleotides matching TRBD1. V gave up 2 bases and J gave up 5 bases; unmatched junction bases: 12. CDR1 is SGDLS, CDR2 YYNGEE, per germline. The CDR3 loop spans 16 amino acids. CDR3 amino acids: CASSVATGTGPHEQYF. Written as DNA, the CDR3 is TGTGCCAGCAGCGTTGCAACCGGGACAGGTCCCCACGAGCAGTACTTC.

This CDR3 is CASSLPGKLNEQFF. The DNA for the CDR3 is TGTGCCAGCAGTTTACCAGGGAAACTAAATGAGCAGTTCTTC. This chain connects TRBV28 to TRBJ2-1; D is possibly TRBD1 (5 bases). Per germline, CDR1 MDHEN and CDR2 SYDVKM. With 2 bases removed from V and 7 bases from J, the gap between germline ends came to 12 bases. The CDR3 has 14 amino acids.

This rearrangement joins TRBV20-1 to TRBJ2-5; D is unresolved. The germline V gene has CDR1 DFQATT and CDR2 SNEGSKA (reference sequence). This CDR3 comprises 10 residues. Trimming shortened V by 5 bases and J by 4 bases, and 5 bases separated the two germline ends. The CDR3 bases are TGCAGTGCTCAAGGAGAGACCCAGTACTTC. As protein: CSAQGETQYF.

This clone was recorded once. This rearrangement joins TRBV5-5 to TRBJ1-2; D not resolved. Germline CDR1 and CDR2: SGHKS and YYEKEE (reference sequence). V shed 0 bases and J shed 3 bases, with 9 bases lying between them. The CDR3 covers 14 residues. The CDR3 sequence is CASSLEGWDYGYTF. The CDR3 DNA reads TGTGCCAGCAGCTTGGAGGGATGGGACTATGGCTACACCTTC.

This chain links TRBV10-3 with TRBJ2-3, with 8 bases matching TRBD2. Germline lookup yields CDR1 ENHRY and CDR2 SYGVKD. The CDR3 runs 14 residues. After removal of 5 bases from V and 4 bases from J, the junction contained 5 bases not matched to a gene. The CDR3 protein is CAISPGGGPDTQYF. DNA for the CDR3: TGTGCCATCAGTCCGGGAGGGGGTCCAGATACGCAGTATTTT.

The chain employs TRBV6-5 and TRBJ1-2; D is undetermined. The ends were cut back, 5 bases at V and 7 bases at J, with 8 bases in the middle. There are 11 residues in the CDR3. From germline, CDR1 is MNHEY and CDR2 SVGAGI. For the CDR3, the DNA is TGTGCCAGCAGTCCAGCGGCTGGCTACACCTTC. Translation gives CASSPAAGYTF.